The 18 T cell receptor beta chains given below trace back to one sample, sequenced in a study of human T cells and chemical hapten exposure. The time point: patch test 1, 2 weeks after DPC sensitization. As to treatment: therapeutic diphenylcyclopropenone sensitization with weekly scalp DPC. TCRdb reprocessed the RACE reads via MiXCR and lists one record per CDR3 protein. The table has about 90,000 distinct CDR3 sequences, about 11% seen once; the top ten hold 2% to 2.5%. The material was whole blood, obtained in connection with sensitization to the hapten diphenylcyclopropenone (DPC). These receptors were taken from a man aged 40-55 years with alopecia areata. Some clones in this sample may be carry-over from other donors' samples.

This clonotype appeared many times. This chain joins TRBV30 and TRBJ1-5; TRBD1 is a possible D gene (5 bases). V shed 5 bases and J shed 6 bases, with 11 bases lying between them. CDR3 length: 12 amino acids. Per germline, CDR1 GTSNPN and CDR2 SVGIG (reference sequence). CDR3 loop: CAWGGGPQPQHF. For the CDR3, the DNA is TGTGCCTGGGGCGGGGGACCTCAGCCCCAGCATTTT.

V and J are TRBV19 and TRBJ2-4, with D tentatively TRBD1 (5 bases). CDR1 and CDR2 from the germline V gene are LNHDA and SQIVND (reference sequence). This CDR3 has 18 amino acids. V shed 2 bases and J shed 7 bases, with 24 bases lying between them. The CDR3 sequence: CASSIRVQGSLSKNIQYF. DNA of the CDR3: TGTGCCAGTAGTATAAGGGTTCAGGGAAGCCTCTCGAAGAACATTCAGTACTTC.

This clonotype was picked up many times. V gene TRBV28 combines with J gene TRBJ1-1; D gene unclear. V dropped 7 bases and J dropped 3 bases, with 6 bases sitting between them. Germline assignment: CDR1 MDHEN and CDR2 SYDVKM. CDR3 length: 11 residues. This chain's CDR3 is CASTSHTEAFF. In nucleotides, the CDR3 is TGTGCCAGCACTTCCCACACTGAAGCTTTCTTT.

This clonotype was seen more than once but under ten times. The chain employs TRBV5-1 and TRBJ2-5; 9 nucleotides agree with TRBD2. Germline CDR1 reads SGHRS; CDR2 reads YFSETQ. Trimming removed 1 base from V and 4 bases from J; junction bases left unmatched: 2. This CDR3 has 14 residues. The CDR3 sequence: CASSLQLAGETQYF. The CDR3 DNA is TGCGCCAGCAGCTTGCAACTAGCGGGAGAGACCCAGTACTTC.

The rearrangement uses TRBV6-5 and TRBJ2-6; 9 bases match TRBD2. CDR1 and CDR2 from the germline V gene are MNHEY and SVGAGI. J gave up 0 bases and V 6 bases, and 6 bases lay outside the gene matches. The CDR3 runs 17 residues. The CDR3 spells CASSRLADHSGANVLTF. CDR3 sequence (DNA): TGTGCCAGCAGCCGACTAGCGGACCACTCTGGGGCCAACGTCCTGACTTTC.

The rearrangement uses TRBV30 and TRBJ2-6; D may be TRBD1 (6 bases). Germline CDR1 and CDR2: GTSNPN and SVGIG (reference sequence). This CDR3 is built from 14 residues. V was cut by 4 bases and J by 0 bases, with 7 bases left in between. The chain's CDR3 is CAWTDSSGANVLTF. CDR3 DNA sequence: TGTGCCTGGACGGACAGCTCTGGGGCCAACGTCCTGACTTTC.

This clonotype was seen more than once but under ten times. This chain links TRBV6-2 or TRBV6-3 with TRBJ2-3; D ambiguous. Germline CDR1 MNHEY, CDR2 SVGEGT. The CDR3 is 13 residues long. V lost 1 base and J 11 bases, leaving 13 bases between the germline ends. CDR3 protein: CASSYFMWGRQYF. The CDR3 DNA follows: TGTGCCAGCAGTTACTTCATGTGGGGTAGGCAGTATTTT.

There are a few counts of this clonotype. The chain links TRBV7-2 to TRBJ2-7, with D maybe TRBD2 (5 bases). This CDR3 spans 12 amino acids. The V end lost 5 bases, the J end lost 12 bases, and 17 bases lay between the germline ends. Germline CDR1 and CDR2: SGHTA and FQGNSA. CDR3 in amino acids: CASSPNPREAYF. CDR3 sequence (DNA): TGTGCCAGCAGCCCGAACCCCCGGGAAGCGTACTTC.

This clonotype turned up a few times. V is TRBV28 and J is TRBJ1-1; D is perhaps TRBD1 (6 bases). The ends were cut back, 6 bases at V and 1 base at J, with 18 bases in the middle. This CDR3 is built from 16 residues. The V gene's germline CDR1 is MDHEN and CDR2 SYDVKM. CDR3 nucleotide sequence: TGTGCCAGCAGCATACACACAGGGAGCCCGAACACTGAAGCTTTCTTT. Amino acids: CASSIHTGSPNTEAFF.

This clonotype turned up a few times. The CDR3 DNA reads as TGTGCCAGCAGCTTAACTAGCGGAGCTAGCACAGATACGCAGTATTTT. Its translation is CASSLTSGASTDTQYF. The chain combines TRBV7-2 with TRBJ2-3; TRBD2 aligns across 8 bases. CDR1 is SGHTA, CDR2 FQGNSA, per germline. V shed 2 bases, J shed 0 bases, and the junction held 4 bases outside the gene matches. This CDR3 is 16 amino acids long.

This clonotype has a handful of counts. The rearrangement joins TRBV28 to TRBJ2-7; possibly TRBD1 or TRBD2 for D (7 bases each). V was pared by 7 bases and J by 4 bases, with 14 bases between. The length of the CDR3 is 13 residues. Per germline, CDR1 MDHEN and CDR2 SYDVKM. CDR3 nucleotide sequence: TGTGCCAGCACCCACAGGGGAGGGTACGAGCAGTACTTC. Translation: CASTHRGGYEQYF.

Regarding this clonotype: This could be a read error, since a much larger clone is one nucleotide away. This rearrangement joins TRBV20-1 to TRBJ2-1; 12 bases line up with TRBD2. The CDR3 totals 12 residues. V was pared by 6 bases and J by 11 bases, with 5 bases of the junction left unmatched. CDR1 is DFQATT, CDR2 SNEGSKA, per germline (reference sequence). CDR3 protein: CSATSGRYKQFF. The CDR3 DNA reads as TGCAGTGCCACTAGCGGGAGGTATAAGCAGTTCTTC.

CDR3 amino acids: CAWSVLRNGELFF. For the CDR3, the DNA is TGTGCCTGGAGTGTACTGAGAAACGGGGAGCTGTTTTTT. This sequence joins TRBV30 and TRBJ2-2; D is undetermined. Trimming pared 0 bases from V and 7 bases from J, leaving 9 bases between. CDR3 length: 13 residues. Germline V gene lookup returns CDR1 GTSNPN and CDR2 SVGIG (reference sequence).

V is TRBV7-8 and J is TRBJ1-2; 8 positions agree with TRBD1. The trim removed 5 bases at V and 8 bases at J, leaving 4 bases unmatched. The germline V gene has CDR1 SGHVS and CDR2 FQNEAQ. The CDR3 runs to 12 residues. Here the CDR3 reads CASSLDRGGYTF. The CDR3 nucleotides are TGTGCCAGCAGCCTCGACAGGGGCGGCTACACCTTC. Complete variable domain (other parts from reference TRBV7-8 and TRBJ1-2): GAGVSQSPRYKVAKRGQDVALRCDPISGHVSLFWYQQALGQGPEFLTYFQNEAQLDKSGLPSDRFFAERPEGSVSTLKIQRTQQEDSAVYLCASSLDRGGYTFGSGTRLTVV.

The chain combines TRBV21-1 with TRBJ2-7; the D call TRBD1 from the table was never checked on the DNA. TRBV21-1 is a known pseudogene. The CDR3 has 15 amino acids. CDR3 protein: CASSKTNRVSYGQYV. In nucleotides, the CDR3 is TGTGCCAGCAGCAAAACGAACAGGGTTTCCTACGGGCAGTACGTC.

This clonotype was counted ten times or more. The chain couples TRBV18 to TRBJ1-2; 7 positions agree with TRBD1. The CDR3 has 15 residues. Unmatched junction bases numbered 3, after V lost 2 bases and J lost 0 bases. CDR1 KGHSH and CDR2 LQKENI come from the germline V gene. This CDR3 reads CASSPEGAANYGYTF. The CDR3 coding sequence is TGTGCCAGCTCACCAGAGGGGGCAGCTAACTATGGCTACACCTTC.

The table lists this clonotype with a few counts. The CDR3 nucleotides are TGTGCCAGCAGCCGGGGACAGGGGGCGCAGAGTGCTCATTCACCCCTCCACTTT. Protein: CASSRGQGAQSAHSPLHF. V gene TRBV7-9 combines with J gene TRBJ1-6; the match to TRBD1 covers 12 bases. The CDR3 has 18 amino acids. With 5 bases clipped from V and 8 bases from J, the junction kept 13 bases outside the gene matches. Per germline, CDR1 SEHNR and CDR2 FQNEAQ (reference sequence).

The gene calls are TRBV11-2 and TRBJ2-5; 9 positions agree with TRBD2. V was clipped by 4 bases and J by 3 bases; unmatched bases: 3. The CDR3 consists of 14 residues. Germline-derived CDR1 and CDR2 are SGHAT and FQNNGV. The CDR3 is CASSSRLAEETQYF. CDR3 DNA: TGTGCCAGCAGCTCCCGACTAGCGGAAGAGACCCAGTACTTC.